The T cell receptor beta chain under discussion was sequenced for a study of human T cells and chemical hapten exposure. As for the study in general: It was small differences in pooled library volume that mainly caused per-sample TCR yields to vary.

Time point described: patch test 1, 2 weeks after DPC sensitization. Treatment denoted: therapeutic diphenylcyclopropenone sensitization with weekly scalp DPC. TCRdb independently ran MiXCR on the RACE reads; one entry per CDR3 protein. The data show 150,000 to 200,000 distinct CDR3 sequences, about 14% seen once. Overall study findings and caveats: Given that the donors had alopecia, their immune response may differ from that seen in healthy people. TCRs exceeding a frequency of 1 in 1000 stayed unchanged under DPC sensitization.

Germline CDR1 is SGHAT and CDR2 is FQNNGV. The CDR3 length is 14 residues. Trimming left V 2 bases short and J 2 bases short, with 6 bases between. A note on this clonotype: Its antigen is not identified.

The TCR was taken from a woman aged 25 to 45 with alopecia areata. Some clones in this sample may be carry-over from other donors' samples. This chain uses TRBV11-2 with TRBJ1-4; no definite D call. The sequencing here drew on whole blood, taken in connection with sensitization to the hapten diphenylcyclopropenone (DPC). As DNA, the CDR3 is TGTGCCAGCAGCTTATCGATTACTAATGAAAAACTGTTTTTT. Its protein is CASSLSITNEKLFF.